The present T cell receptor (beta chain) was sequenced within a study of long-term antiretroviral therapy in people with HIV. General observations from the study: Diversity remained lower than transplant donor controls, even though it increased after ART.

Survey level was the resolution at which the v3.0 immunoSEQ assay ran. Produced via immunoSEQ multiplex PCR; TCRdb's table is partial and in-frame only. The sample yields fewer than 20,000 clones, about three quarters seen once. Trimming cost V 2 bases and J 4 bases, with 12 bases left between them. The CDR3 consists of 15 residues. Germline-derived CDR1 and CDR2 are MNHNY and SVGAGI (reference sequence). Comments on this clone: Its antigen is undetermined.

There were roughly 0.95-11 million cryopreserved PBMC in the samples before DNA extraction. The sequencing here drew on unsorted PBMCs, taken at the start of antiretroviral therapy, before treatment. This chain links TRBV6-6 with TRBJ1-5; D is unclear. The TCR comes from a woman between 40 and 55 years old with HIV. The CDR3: CASSYPESENQPQHF. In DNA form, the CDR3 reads TGTGCCAGCAGTTACCCAGAGTCCGAAAATCAGCCCCAGCATTTT.